Each of the 20 T cell receptor beta chains below was sequenced from the same sample in a study of shared clonotypes between healthy human individuals. The table came from immunoSEQ multiplex PCR; TCRdb's copy has only in-frame clones and leaves some out. This table holds roughly 1.5 million clones, under 99% found once. The material sequenced was naive CD4+ T cells sorted from blood. Regarding subset: CD45RA+ positively selected. These TCRs come from a man aged 25-45 years in good health.

The gene calls are TRBV7-9 and TRBJ2-5; weak D call: TRBD2 (6 bases). The CDR3 spans 16 residues. The ends were cut back, 1 base at V and 1 base at J, with 13 bases in the middle. The germline CDR1 and CDR2 sequences are SEHNR and FQNEAQ (reference sequence). CDR3 DNA: TGTGCCAGCAGCTTAGTGTTAGCGGAGGGCCAAGAGACCCAGTACTTC. Residues: CASSLVLAEGQETQYF.

V and J are TRBV9 and TRBJ2-1; possibly TRBD2 for D (5 bases). Germline V lookup: CDR1 SGDLS, CDR2 YYNGEE. CDR3 size: 14 residues. Trimming pared 0 bases from V and 6 bases from J, leaving 10 bases between. The chain's CDR3 is CASSVGAVSNEQFF. In nucleotides, the CDR3 is TGTGCCAGCAGCGTAGGAGCGGTATCCAATGAGCAGTTCTTC. The full variable domain, with the rest looked up from reference TRBV9 and TRBJ2-1, is DSGVTQTPKHLITATGQRVTLRCSPRSGDLSVYWYQQSLDQGLQFLIQYYNGEERAKGNILERFSAQQFPDLHSELNLSSLELGDSALYFCASSVGAVSNEQFFGPGTRLTVL.

Only one count was recorded for this clone. The CDR3 spells CASSLEAGYDEKLFF. CDR3 DNA sequence: TGCGCCAGCAGCTTGGAGGCGGGGTATGATGAAAAACTGTTTTTT. The chain recombines TRBV5-1 with TRBJ1-4; D call uncertain. V was pared by 0 bases and J by 6 bases, with 12 bases between. Per the germline V gene, CDR1 is SGHRS and CDR2 is YFSETQ. CDR3 length: 15 residues.

On this clone itself: The same CDR3 also results from other DNA sequences found in this sample. The rearrangement uses TRBV6-5 and TRBJ2-7, with a tentative D call TRBD2 (6 bases). The CDR3 loop spans 12 amino acids. Trimming took off 5 bases at V and 4 bases at J, with 9 bases between the two ends. The V gene's germline CDR1 is MNHEY and CDR2 SVGAGI. CDR3 sequence reads: CASSRGTYEQYF. The CDR3 DNA reads as TGTGCCAGCAGTCGCGGGACGTACGAGCAGTACTTC.

The chain carries TRBV7-2 and TRBJ2-2; D gene ambiguous. This CDR3 comprises 13 residues. V shed 5 bases and J shed 2 bases, with 6 bases lying between them. The V gene's germline CDR1 is SGHTA and CDR2 FQGNSA. The CDR3 here is CASSPENTGELFF. The CDR3 DNA reads as TGTGCCAGCAGCCCGGAAAACACCGGGGAGCTGTTTTTT.

The chain recombines TRBV19 with TRBJ2-7, with 10 bases aligning to TRBD1. CDR3 length: 15 residues. Trimming removed 3 bases from V and 6 bases from J; junction bases left unmatched: 8. The germline gives CDR1 LNHDA, CDR2 SQIVND (reference sequence). CDR3 DNA sequence: TGTGCCAGTAGTATCGTCGGGACAGGGGCTTCCGAGCAGTACTTC. It translates to CASSIVGTGASEQYF.

The V gene is TRBV19, the J gene TRBJ1-2, with TRBD1 identical over 7 bases. Trimming cost V 10 bases and J 2 bases; bases outside gene matches: 7. CDR1 LNHDA and CDR2 SQIVND come from the germline V gene (reference sequence). This CDR3 is 13 amino acids long. CDR3 amino acids: CATRDSLNYGYTF. CDR3 DNA: TGTGCCACCCGGGACAGCCTGAACTATGGCTACACCTTC.

The chain employs TRBV28 and TRBJ2-7; D may correspond to TRBD1 or TRBD2 (5 bases each). Germline V lookup: CDR1 MDHEN, CDR2 SYDVKM. CDR3 length: 15 amino acids. V was clipped by 3 bases and J by 4 bases, with 16 bases between them. CDR3 bases: TGTGCCAGCAGTTTCGGGGACCTAACAAAGTACGAGCAGTACTTC. Translated: CASSFGDLTKYEQYF.

This chain joins TRBV6-1 and TRBJ2-4; D gene unclear. V was pared by 2 bases and J by 2 bases, with 10 bases between. The CDR3 runs to 15 residues. The V gene's germline CDR1 is MNHNS and CDR2 SASEGT. CDR3 residues: CASSETPGSKNIQYF. The CDR3 DNA reads TGTGCCAGCAGTGAAACACCGGGCTCCAAAAACATTCAGTACTTC.

The J gene is TRBJ1-5, the V gene TRBV6-6, with 7 positions matching TRBD1. After removal of 5 bases from V and 4 bases from J, the junction contained 11 bases not matched to a gene. From germline, CDR1 is MNHNY and CDR2 SVGAGI (reference sequence). This CDR3 spans 16 amino acids. The CDR3, as DNA: TGTGCCAGCAGTGGCCGGGACAGACTATCAAATCAGCCCCAGCATTTT. This codes for CASSGRDRLSNQPQHF.

In this sample, this clone turned up once. The V call is TRBV28, the J call TRBJ1-5; 7 bases are a match to TRBD1. The CDR3 spans 18 residues. Germline CDR1 MDHEN, CDR2 SYDVKM. The V segment lost 4 bases and the J segment 5 bases; nucleotides outside the gene matches: 17. In nucleotides, the CDR3 is TGTGCCAGCAGTTCACACTTGACAGGGAAGAGGAGGCATCAGCCCCAGCATTTT. Its translation: CASSSHLTGKRRHQPQHF.

The chain links TRBV28 to TRBJ2-1; 10 nucleotides match TRBD2. Trimming removed 3 bases from V and 4 bases from J; junction bases left unmatched: 15. CDR3 length equals 19 residues. The germline V gene has CDR1 MDHEN and CDR2 SYDVKM. CDR3 residues: CASSFFLSVASGSYNEQFF. The DNA for the CDR3 is TGTGCCAGCAGTTTTTTTCTAAGTGTCGCTAGCGGGAGTTACAATGAGCAGTTCTTC.

The chain combines TRBV15 with TRBJ2-2; D is perhaps TRBD1 (6 bases). Germline V gene data show CDR1 as LNHNV and CDR2 as YYDKDF (reference sequence). The ends were cut back, 0 bases at V and 7 bases at J, with 12 bases in the middle. CDR3 length equals 15 residues. The CDR3 reads CATSRDPRGSGELFF. In nucleotides, the CDR3 is TGTGCCACCAGCAGAGATCCCAGGGGAAGCGGGGAGCTGTTTTTT. Supplemented by reference TRBV15 and TRBJ2-2, the full variable domain reads DAMVIQNPRYQVTQFGKPVTLSCSQTLNHNVMYWYQQKSSQAPKLLFHYYDKDFNNEADTPDNFQSRRPNTSFCFLDIRSPGLGDTAMYLCATSRDPRGSGELFFGEGSRLTVL.

The genes are TRBV4-1 and TRBJ2-3; 9 bases are a match to TRBD2. Germline assignment: CDR1 MGHRA and CDR2 YSYEKL. The CDR3 runs 17 residues. J lost 1 base, V lost 1 base, and 6 bases had no gene match. The CDR3: CASSQVLEREGTDTQYF. DNA for the CDR3: TGCGCCAGCAGCCAAGTTCTCGAGCGGGAGGGCACAGATACGCAGTATTTT.

The chain joins TRBV28 to TRBJ1-1; D is unclear. V lost 6 bases to trimming and J lost 11 bases, with 13 bases between them. The germline CDR1 and CDR2 sequences are MDHEN and SYDVKM. The CDR3 sequence is 11 residues long. This CDR3 reads CASSVLWGAFF. The CDR3 DNA is TGTGCCAGCAGCGTTCTCTGGGGTGCTTTCTTT. Complete variable domain (other parts from reference TRBV28 and TRBJ1-1): DVKVTQSSRYLVKRTGEKVFLECVQDMDHENMFWYRQDPGLGLRLIYFSYDVKMKEKGDIPEGYSVSREKKERFSLILESASTNQTSMYLCASSVLWGAFFGQGTRLTVV.

J is TRBJ2-1 and V is TRBV2, with 14 bases that match TRBD2. There are 24 residues in the CDR3. The germline V gene has CDR1 SNHLY and CDR2 FYNNEI. V was clipped by 1 base and J by 1 base; unmatched bases: 21. In nucleotides, the CDR3 is TGTGCCAGCAGTGAAGGACCGGGACTAGCGGGAGAAAAAGGGGAGGGGATTTCCTACAATGAGCAGTTCTTC. This codes for CASSEGPGLAGEKGEGISYNEQFF.

This chain connects TRBV6-6 to TRBJ2-2; weak D call: TRBD1 (7 bases). V lost 5 bases and J lost 8, with 15 bases in between. Per germline, CDR1 MNHNY and CDR2 SVGAGI (reference sequence). The CDR3 runs 14 residues. Written as DNA, the CDR3 is TGTGCCAGCAGTCAGGGGGGAGTTTTTGGGGAGCTGTTTTTT. Protein product: CASSQGGVFGELFF.

This rearrangement joins TRBV6-1 to TRBJ1-1; D gene uncertain. CDR1 and CDR2 from the germline V gene are MNHNS and SASEGT. The ends were cut back, 6 bases at V and 5 bases at J, with 13 bases in the middle. The CDR3 spans 13 residues. The CDR3 DNA follows: TGTGCCAGCAGGGAGATCCGGAGGACTGAAGCTTTCTTT. Amino acids: CASREIRRTEAFF.

The DNA for the CDR3 is TGCAGCGTACGCCCAGGGGGCGCAGGGCAGCCCCAGCATTTT. This sequence encodes CSVRPGGAGQPQHF. The V and J genes are TRBV29-1 and TRBJ1-5; 8 nucleotides align to TRBD1. This CDR3 is built from 14 residues. Germline V gene sequence: CDR1 SQVTM, CDR2 ANQGSEA. Trimming cost V 6 bases and J 7 bases; bases outside gene matches: 11.

The rearrangement joins TRBV19 to TRBJ2-7, with 9 bases aligning to TRBD1. CDR1 is LNHDA, CDR2 SQIVND, per germline (reference sequence). The V gene end was trimmed by 5 bases and the J gene end by 4 bases; junction bases not matched to a gene: 6. The length of the CDR3 is 14 residues. The CDR3 DNA follows: TGTGCCAGTAGTCCGATGGACAGGGGTTACGAGCAGTACTTC. Translating gives CASSPMDRGYEQYF.